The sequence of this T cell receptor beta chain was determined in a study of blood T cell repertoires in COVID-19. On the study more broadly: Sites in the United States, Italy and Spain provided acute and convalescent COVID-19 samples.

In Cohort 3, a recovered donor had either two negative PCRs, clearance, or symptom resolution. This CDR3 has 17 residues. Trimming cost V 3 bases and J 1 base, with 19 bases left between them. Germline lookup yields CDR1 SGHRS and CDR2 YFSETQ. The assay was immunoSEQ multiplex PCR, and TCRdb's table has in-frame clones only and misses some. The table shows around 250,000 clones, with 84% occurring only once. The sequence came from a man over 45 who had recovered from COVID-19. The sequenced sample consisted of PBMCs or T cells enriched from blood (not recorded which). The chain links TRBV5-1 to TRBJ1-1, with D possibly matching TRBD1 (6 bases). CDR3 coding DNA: TGCGCCAGCAGCTCGGGCCGGGGGGCGGGCACGAACACTGAAGCTTTCTTT. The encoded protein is CASSSGRGAGTNTEAFF.